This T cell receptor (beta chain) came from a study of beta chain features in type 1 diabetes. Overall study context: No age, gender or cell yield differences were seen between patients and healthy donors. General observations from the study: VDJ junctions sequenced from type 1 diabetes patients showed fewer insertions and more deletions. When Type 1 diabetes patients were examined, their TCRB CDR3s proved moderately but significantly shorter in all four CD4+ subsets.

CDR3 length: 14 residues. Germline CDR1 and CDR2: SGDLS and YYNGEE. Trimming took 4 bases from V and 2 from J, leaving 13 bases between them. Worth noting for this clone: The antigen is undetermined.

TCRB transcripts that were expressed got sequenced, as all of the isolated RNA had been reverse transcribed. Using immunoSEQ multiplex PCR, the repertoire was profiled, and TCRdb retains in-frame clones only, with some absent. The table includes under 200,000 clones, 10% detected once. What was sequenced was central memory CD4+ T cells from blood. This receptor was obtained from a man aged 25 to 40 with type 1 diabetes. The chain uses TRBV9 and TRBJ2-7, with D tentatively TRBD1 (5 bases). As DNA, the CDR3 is TGTGCCAGCAGCAATTCCCCGACAGCCTACGAGCAGTACTTC. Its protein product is CASSNSPTAYEQYF.